This T cell receptor (beta chain) comes out of a study of T cell responses to AZD1222 COVID-19 vaccine. Points from the study as a whole: The sample set comprised mostly white British donors with more females, and clonal diversity was possibly underestimated. Samples come after the peak T cell response, not at day 14.

As concerns this clone: Its antigen remains unknown.

Clones were read by immunoSEQ multiplex PCR, and TCRdb kept only the in-frame ones, dropping some. The data show 200,000 or so clones, with about nine tenths seen just once and about 6.1% held by the top ten. The starting material was peripheral blood, obtained on day 0 of AZD1222 vaccination. This sequence was found in an adult in good health.

DNA for the CDR3: TGTGCCAGCAGTTTCTACGGGGGAGGGGCCACCGGGGAGCTGTTTTTT. It specifies CASSFYGGGATGELFF. The rearrangement joins TRBV27 to TRBJ2-2, with 7 bases identical to TRBD2. The CDR3 is 16 amino acids. Trimming took 3 bases from V and 4 from J; bases not matched to a gene: 8. The germline gives CDR1 MNHEY, CDR2 SMNVEV (reference sequence).